This T cell receptor beta chain emerged from a study of T cells expressing NK-cell markers. No DNA is given; TCRdb re-called the 5' RACE reads and lists each CDR3 protein once. This table lists roughly 350,000 distinct CDR3 sequences. The CDR3 totals 16 residues. The germline V gene encodes CDR1 SNHLY and CDR2 FYNNEI. The chain carries TRBV2 and TRBJ1-1. Specimen: blood T cells: a sorted CD56 or NKG2C T cell subset, CD4+ or CD8+ T cells, or bulk PBMC T cells (not recorded which). The source of this sequence is a man aged 18-75 years in good health. The CDR3 region is CASSEDLGGYGTEAFF.